Included here is one T cell receptor (beta chain) sequence, with context. The authors ran a second PCR of about 6 to 11 cycles using a sample-barcoded 5' primer and a J-beta primer mix. Every sample returned 2.5 million or more CDR3-containing paired-end reads. Each CDR3 protein is one row after TCRdb ran MiXCR on the 5' RACE reads. The sample lists around 500,000 distinct CDR3 sequences, around half occurring once. Total RNA amounts of at least 5 micrograms were extracted per sample. CDR3 length: 15 residues. Germline V gene sequence: CDR1 SGHDN, CDR2 FVKESK. The sample comes from a study of blood T cells in healthy people across ages.

The sequence was obtained from an elderly man in good health. The V and J genes are TRBV14 and TRBJ2-4, with 8 bases lining up with TRBD1. The J call may be wrong; the DNA end is better matched by TRBJ2-5. Sequenced: blood. The CDR3 sequence is CASSQIGTGFETQYF. CDR3 coding DNA: TGTGCCAGCAGCCAAATAGGGACAGGATTCGAGACCCAGTACTTC.